This T cell receptor beta chain was captured in a study of T-cell memory formation after mild COVID-19. The CDR3 has 14 residues. V lost 7 bases and J lost 0; bases outside the gene matches: 2. Looked up from germline, CDR1 is SNHLY and CDR2 is FYNNEI. As for this clonotype: No antigen is known for it.

Notes on the study in general: Some SARS-CoV-2-responding clones were already detected in memory before infection. While clones contracting from day 15 to 85 were balanced between CD4 and CD8, later expanders leaned CD4+.

TCRdb passed the 5' RACE reads through MiXCR, listing each CDR3 protein once. The repertoire holds around 300,000 distinct CDR3 sequences, with approximately 14% as singletons. The source of this sequence is a man younger than 30 who had mild COVID-19 (a few samples of this study predate the infection). Cell type and time point are not known. The gene calls are TRBV2 and TRBJ1-5, with TRBD1 identical over 8 bases. The sequencing sample was made of PBMCs or a T cell subset sorted from them (not recorded which). The CDR3 sequence is CASTGGYSNQPQHF. The CDR3 DNA reads TGTGCCAGCACAGGGGGCTATAGCAATCAGCCCCAGCATTTT.